This paragraph covers one TCR beta chain sequence. The specificity of this receptor is unknown. It has no much larger one-base neighbor in the sample; base qualities were not kept. This record belongs to a study of blood T cell repertoires in COVID-19 (TCRdb year 2020). For the wider study: Collaborator samples came from the United States, Italy and Spain and covered acute and convalescent phases of COVID-19. The sample metadata nearly always contained a de-identified subject ID, COVID-19 status, age in years and sex. The samples were drawn from the first 160 participants of the ongoing ImmuneRACE study and from 950 to 1,500 subjects provided by 6 global collaborators. The prospective study material was composed of cDNA or gDNA derived from T cells, B-cell-depleted T cells, or PBMCs. Where available, HLA class I and class II types were obtained from metadata supplied by the sample provider rather than from assay-based typing. A freely available public database, intended as a resource for researchers studying the immune response to SARS-CoV-2, is where the repertoires were released. Subjects who had been exposed to COVID-19, were actively infected with it, or had recovered from it provided the deeply sampled blood TCRbeta repertoires that made up the dataset.

Its CDR3 holds 17 amino acids, cysteine through phenylalanine. Only the CDR3 DNA stays, 51 bases, in frame from base 1. Trimming leaves V shorter by 4 bases and J shorter by 1 base, with the junction holding 8 bases beyond the gene matches. Based on the germline V gene, the CDR1 and CDR2 sequences are MNHNS and SASEGT. One collaborating source in Seattle enrolled patients during active infection and followed them longitudinally through the course of disease. Whole blood was collected in K2EDTA tubes by collaborating institutions according to the institutions' own protocols. For TCRbeta analysis, collaborators shipped samples in one of three forms: frozen whole blood, isolated PBMCs, or DNA extracted from either of those sample types. On the study overall, not on this receptor specifically: How much clinical and demographic metadata was included differed by source and by participant, and the metadata was provided uncurated.

The immunoSEQ Assay, a bias-controlled multiplex PCR, was used to amplify TCRbeta CDR3 regions from genomic DNA. As for the authors' bioinformatics: The number of nucleated cells in each sample was estimated from the amplification of reference gene primers within the assay. To quantify the absolute abundance of each unique TCRbeta CDR3 rearrangement, sequence reads were collapsed and filtered. For each sample, productive Simpson clonality was calculated as the square root of Simpson's diversity index across productive rearrangements. In its TCRdb copy, this immuneACCESS table keeps in-frame sequences only and misses some clones. Where compared with another copy, unresolved V genes explain less than half of these, and the others have no known cause. That table is the source of V, J and clone size, and D and trimming were worked out from the DNA. This sample lists 130,000 to 150,000 clones; roughly 80% were detected once. Clones ranked in the top ten supply 5% of the sample.

The sequenced sample was peripheral blood. The chain uses TRBV6-1 and TRBJ2-2; 8 central nucleotides agree with TRBD2. The TCR originated in a woman aged 70-85 years with COVID-19, enrolled during active disease. The nucleotides are TGTGCCAGCAGTGGAGTGGCGGGGGGAAGGAACACCGGGGAGCTGTTTTTT. It translates to CASSGVAGGRNTGELFF.